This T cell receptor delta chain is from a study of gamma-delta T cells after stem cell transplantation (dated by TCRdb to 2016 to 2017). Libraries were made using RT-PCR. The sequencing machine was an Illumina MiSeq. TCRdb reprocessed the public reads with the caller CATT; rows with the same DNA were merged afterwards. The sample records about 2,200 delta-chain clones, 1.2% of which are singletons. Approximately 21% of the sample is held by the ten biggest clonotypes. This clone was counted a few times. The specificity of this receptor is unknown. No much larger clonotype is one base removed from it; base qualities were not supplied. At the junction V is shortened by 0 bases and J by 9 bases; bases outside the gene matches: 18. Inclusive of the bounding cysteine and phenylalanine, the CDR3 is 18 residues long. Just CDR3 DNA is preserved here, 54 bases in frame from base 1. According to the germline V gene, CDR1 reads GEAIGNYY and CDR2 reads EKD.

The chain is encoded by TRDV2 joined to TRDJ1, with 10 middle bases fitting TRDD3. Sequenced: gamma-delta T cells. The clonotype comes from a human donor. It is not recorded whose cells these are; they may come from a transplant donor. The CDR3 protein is CACDTLRFLGDTKAELIF. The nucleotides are TGTGCCTGTGACACCTTGCGTTTCTTGGGGGATACTAAGGCAGAACTCATCTTT.